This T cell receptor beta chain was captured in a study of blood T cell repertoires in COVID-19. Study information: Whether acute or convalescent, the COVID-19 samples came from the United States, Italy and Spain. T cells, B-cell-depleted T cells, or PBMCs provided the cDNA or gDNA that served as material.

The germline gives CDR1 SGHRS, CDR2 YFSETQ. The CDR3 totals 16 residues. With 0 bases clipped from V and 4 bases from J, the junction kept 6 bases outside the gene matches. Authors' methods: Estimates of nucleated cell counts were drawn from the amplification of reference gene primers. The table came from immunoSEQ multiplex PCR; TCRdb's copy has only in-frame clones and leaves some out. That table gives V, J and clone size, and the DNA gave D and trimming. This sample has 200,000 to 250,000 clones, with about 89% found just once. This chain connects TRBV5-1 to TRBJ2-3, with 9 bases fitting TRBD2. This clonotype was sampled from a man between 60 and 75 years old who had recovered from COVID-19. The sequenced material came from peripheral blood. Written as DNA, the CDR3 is TGCGCCAGCAGCTTGGAGGGTAGCGGGGGTCCAGATACGCAGTATTTT. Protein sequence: CASSLEGSGGPDTQYF. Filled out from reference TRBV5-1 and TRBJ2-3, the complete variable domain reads KAGVTQTPRYLIKTRGQQVTLSCSPISGHRSVSWYQQTPGQGLQFLFEYFSETQRNKGNFPGRFSGRQFSNSRSEMNVSTLELGDSALYLCASSLEGSGGPDTQYFGPGTRLTVL.